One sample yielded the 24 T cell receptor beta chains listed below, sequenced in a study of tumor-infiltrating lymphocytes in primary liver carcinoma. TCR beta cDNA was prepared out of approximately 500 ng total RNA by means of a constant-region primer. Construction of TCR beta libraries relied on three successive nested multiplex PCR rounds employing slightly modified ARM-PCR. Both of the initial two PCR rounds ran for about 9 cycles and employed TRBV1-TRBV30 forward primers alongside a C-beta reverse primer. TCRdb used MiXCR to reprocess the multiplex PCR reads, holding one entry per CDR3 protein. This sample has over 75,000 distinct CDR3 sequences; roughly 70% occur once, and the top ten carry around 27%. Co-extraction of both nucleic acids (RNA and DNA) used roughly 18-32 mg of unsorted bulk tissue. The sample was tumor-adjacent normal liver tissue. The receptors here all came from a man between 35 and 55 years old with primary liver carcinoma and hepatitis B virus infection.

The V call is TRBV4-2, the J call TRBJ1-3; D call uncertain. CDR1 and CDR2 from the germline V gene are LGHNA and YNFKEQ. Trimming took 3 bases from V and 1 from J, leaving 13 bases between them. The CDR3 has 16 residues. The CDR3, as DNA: TGTGCCAGCAGCCAGGCCCCCGGGCAGTCTGGAAACACCATATATTTT. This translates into CASSQAPGQSGNTIYF.

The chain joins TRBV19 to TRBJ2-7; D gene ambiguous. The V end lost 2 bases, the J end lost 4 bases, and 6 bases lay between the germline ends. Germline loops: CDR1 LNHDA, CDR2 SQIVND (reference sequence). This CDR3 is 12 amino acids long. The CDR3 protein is CASSIMGYEQYF. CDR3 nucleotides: TGTGCCAGTAGTATAATGGGATACGAGCAGTACTTC.

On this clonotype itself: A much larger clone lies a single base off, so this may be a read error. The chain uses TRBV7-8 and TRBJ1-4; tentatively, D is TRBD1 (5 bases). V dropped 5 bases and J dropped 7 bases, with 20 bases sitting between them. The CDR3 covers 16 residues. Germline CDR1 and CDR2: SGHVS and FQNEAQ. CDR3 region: CASSLRGGTASEKLFF. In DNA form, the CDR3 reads TGTGCCAGCAGCCTCAGAGGCGGGACTGCTAGTGAAAAACTGTTTTTT.

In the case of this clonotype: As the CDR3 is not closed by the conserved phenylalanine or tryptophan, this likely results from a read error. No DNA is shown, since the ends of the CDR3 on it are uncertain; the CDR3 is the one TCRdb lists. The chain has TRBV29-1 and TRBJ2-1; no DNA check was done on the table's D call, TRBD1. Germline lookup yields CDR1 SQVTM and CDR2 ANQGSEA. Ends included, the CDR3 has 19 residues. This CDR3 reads CSVVSAPGTTEVRGNEQLL.

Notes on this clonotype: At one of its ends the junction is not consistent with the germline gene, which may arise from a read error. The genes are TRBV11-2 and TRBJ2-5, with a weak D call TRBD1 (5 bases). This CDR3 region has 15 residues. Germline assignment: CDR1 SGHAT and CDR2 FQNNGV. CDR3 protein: CACSLTWTTQETQYF. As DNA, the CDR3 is TGTGCCTGCAGCCTTACCTGGACAACTCAAGAGACCCAGTACTTC.

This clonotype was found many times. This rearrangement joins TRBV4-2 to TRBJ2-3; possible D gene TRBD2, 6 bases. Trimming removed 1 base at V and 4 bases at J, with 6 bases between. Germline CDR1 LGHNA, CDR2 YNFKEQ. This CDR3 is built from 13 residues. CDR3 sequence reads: CASSQGEADTQYF. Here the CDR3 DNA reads TGTGCCAGCAGCCAAGGGGAGGCAGATACGCAGTATTTT.

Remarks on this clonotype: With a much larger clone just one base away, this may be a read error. The CDR3, as DNA: TGCGCCAGCAGCTTGGCCCCAGGGGCGCGAGGTCAGTCCCAGCATTTT. The encoded protein is CASSLAPGARGQSQHF. This chain joins TRBV5-1 and TRBJ1-5, with D perhaps TRBD1 (6 bases). The CDR3 totals 16 residues. Germline CDR1 reads SGHRS; CDR2 reads YFSETQ.

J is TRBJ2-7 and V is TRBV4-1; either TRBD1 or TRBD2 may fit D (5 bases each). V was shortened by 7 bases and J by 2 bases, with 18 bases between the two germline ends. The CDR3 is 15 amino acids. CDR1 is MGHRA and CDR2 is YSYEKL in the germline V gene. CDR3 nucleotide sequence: TGCGCCAGCAACCAGCTAGCAGGGCATACCTACGAGCAGTACTTC. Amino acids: CASNQLAGHTYEQYF.

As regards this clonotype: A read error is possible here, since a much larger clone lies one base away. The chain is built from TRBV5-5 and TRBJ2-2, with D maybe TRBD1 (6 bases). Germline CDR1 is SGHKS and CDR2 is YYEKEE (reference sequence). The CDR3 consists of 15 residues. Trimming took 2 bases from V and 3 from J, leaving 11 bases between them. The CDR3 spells CASSFLGGDTGELFF. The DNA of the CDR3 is TGTGCCAGCAGCTTTTTAGGGGGAGACACCGGGGAGCTGTTTTTT.

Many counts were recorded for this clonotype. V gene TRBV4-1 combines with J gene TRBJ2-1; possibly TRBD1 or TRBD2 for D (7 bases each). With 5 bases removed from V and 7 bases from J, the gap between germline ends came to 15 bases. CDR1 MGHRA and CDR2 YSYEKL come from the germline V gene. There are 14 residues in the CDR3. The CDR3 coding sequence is TGCGCCAGCAGCTTGACAGGGAGGGTTAATGAGCAGTTCTTC. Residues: CASSLTGRVNEQFF.

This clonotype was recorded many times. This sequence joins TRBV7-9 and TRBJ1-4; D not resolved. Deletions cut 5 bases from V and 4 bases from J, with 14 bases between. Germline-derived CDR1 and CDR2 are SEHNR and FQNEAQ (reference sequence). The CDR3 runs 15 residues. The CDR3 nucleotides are TGTGCCAGCAGCCCTAGACCCCCTGATAATGAAAAACTGTTTTTT. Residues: CASSPRPPDNEKLFF.

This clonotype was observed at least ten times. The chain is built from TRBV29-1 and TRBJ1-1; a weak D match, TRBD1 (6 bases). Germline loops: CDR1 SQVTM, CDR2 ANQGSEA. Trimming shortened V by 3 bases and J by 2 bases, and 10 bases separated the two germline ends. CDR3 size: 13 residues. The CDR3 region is CSVESQGNTEAFF. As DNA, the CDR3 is TGCAGCGTTGAGTCACAGGGTAACACTGAAGCTTTCTTT. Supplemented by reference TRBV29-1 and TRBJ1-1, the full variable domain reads SAVISQKPSRDICQRGTSLTIQCQVDSQVTMMFWYRQQPGQSLTLIATANQGSEATYESGFVIDKFPISRPNLTFSTLTVSNMSPEDSSIYLCSVESQGNTEAFFGQGTRLTVV.

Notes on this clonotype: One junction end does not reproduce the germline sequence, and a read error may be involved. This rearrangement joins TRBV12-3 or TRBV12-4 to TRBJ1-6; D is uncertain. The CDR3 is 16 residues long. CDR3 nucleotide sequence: TGTGCCAGCAGTTTCGGCAAGGGCGCCTATAATTCACTCCTCCACTTT. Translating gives CASSFGKGAYNSLLHF.

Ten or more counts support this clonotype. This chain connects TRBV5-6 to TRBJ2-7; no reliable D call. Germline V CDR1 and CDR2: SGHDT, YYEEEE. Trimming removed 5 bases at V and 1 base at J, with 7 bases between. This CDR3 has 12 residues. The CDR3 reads CASSSYSYEQYF. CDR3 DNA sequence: TGTGCCAGCAGTTCATATTCCTACGAGCAGTACTTC.

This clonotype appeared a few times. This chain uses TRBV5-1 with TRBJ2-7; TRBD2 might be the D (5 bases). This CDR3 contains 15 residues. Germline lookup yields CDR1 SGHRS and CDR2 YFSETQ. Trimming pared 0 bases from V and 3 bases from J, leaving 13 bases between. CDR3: CASSLAERNIYEQYF. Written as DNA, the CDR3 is TGCGCCAGCAGCTTGGCGGAGCGGAATATCTACGAGCAGTACTTC. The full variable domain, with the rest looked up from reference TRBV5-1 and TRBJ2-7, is KAGVTQTPRYLIKTRGQQVTLSCSPISGHRSVSWYQQTPGQGLQFLFEYFSETQRNKGNFPGRFSGRQFSNSRSEMNVSTLELGDSALYLCASSLAERNIYEQYFGPGTRLTVT.

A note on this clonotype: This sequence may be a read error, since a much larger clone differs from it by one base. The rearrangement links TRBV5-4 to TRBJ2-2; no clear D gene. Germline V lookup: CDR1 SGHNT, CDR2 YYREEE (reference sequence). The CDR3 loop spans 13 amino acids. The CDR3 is CTSSFWAAGELFF. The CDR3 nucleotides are TGTACCAGCAGCTTCTGGGCGGCCGGGGAGCTGTTTTTT.

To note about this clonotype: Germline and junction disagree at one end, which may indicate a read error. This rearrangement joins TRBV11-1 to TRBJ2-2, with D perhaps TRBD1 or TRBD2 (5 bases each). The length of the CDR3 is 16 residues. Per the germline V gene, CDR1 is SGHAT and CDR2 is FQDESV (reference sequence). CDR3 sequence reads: CASSLRGQGRTGKLSF. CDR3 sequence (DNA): TGTGCCAGCAGCCTTAGAGGGCAGGGTCGCACCGGGAAGCTGTCTTTT.

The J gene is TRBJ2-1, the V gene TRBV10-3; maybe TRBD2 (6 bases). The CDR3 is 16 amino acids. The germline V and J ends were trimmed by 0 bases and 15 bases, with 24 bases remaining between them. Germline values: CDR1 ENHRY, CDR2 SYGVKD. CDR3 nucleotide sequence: TGTGCCATCAGTGAGTCGCTTCGCTGGAGGGATGTTGATCGGTTCTTC. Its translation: CAISESLRWRDVDRFF.

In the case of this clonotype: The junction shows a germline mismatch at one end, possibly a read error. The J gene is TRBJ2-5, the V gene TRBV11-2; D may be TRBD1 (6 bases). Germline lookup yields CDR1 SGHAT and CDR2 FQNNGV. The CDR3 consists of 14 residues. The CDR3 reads CLSSLGDTRETQYF. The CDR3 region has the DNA TGTCTCAGCAGCTTAGGGGACACGCGAGAGACCCAATACTTC.

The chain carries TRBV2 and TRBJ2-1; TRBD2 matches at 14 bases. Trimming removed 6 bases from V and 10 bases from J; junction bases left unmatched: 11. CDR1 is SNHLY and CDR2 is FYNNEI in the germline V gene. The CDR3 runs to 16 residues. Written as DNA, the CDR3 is TGTGCCAGCAGAACGGCCGGGACTAGCGGGAGCGGAGAGCAGTTCTTC. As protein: CASRTAGTSGSGEQFF.

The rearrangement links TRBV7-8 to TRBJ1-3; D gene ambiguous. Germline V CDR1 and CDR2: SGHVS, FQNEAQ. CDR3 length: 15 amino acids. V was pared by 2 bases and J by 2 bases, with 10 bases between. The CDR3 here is CASSLIFSTGNTIYF. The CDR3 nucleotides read TGTGCCAGCAGCTTAATCTTTTCCACTGGAAACACCATATATTTT. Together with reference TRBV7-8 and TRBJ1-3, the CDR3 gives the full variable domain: GAGVSQSPRYKVAKRGQDVALRCDPISGHVSLFWYQQALGQGPEFLTYFQNEAQLDKSGLPSDRFFAERPEGSVSTLKIQRTQQEDSAVYLCASSLIFSTGNTIYFGEGSWLTVV.

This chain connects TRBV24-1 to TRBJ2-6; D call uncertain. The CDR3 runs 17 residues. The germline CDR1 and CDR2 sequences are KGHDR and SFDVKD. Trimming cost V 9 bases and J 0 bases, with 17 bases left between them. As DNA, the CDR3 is TGTGCCACCGCGGCCGTACCTGGGGTCTCTGGGGCCAACGTCCTGACTTTC. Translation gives CATAAVPGVSGANVLTF.

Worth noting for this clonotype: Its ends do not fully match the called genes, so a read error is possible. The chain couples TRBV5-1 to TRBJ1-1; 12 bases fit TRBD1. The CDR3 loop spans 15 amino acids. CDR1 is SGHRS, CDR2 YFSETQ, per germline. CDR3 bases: TGCGCCAGCAACCTCTCCGGGACAGGGGGCACTGAAGCCTTCTTT. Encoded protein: CASNLSGTGGTEAFF. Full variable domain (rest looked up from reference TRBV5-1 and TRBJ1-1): KAGVTQTPRYLIKTRGQQVTLSCSPISGHRSVSWYQQTPGQGLQFLFEYFSETQRNKGNFPGRFSGRQFSNSRSEMNVSTLELGDSALYLCASNLSGTGGTEAFFGQGTRLTVV.

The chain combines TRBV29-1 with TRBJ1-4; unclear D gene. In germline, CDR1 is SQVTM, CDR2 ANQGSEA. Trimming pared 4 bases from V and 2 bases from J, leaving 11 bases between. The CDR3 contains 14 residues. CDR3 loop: CSVGATSTNEKLFF. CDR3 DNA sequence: TGCAGCGTTGGAGCAACCTCTACTAATGAAAAACTGTTTTTT.